Described below is a single TCR beta chain sequence and its context. Its specificity is unknown. There was one heparinised blood draw per donor, averaging roughly 110 mL. The isolated RNA, all of it, was reverse transcribed, so expressed TCRB transcripts were what got sequenced. Repertoires were generated with immunoSEQ multiplex PCR, while TCRdb's copy carries only in-frame clones and drops some. The profile shows hundreds of thousands of clones, 30% of them singletons. The data were obtained in a study of beta chain features in type 1 diabetes. Study observations and caveats: Insertions were fewer and deletions more numerous at VDJ junctions in type 1 diabetes patients.

The CDR3 sequence is 9 residues long. The V end was cut by 8 bases, the J end by 14 bases, with 12 bases between. The germline gives CDR1 MNHNY, CDR2 SVGAGI (reference sequence). The TCR originated in a man younger than 30 in good health. Source material: naive CD4+ T cells from blood. The chain joins TRBV6-6 to TRBJ1-2; D remains unclear. CDR3 sequence reads: CASGYRRTF. DNA of the CDR3: TGTGCCAGCGGCTACCGTCGGACCTTC.